These T cell receptor beta chains were read from a single sample in a study of shared clonotypes between healthy human individuals. The protocol was immunoSEQ multiplex PCR, while the TCRdb copy is restricted to in-frame clones and leaves out a portion. The data show around 750,000 clones, around two thirds seen once. Sequencing was done on a sample of memory CD4+ T cells sorted from blood. These receptors all stem from a woman aged 25 to 39 in good health. The CDR3 runs from the conserved cysteine through the conserved F or W. Each record gives: CDR3 length, D gene, J gene, clone size, V gene, CDR3 DNA, CDR3 protein. The D gene is left open where the match is weak. Clone size appears in some rows only: once, few, many, or a class for an expanded clone.

cdr3_length: 15
d_call: TRBD1
j_call: TRBJ1-1
clone_size: NA
v_call: TRBV6-5
cdr3_nt: TGTGCCAGCAGTTATTGGGCGACAGGGAGTTCTGAAGCTTTCTTT
cdr3_aa: CASSYWATGSSEAFF

cdr3_length: 15
d_call: TRBD2
j_call: TRBJ2-2
clone_size: NA
v_call: TRBV7-6
cdr3_nt: TGTGCCAGCAGCCAAGCGGGAGGGTTCACCGGGGAGCTGTTTTTT
cdr3_aa: CASSQAGGFTGELFF

cdr3_length: 15
d_call: NA
j_call: TRBJ2-7
clone_size: NA
v_call: TRBV13
cdr3_nt: TGTGCCAGCAGCTCCTCACAGGACGAATCCTACGAGCAGTACTTC
cdr3_aa: CASSSSQDESYEQYF

cdr3_length: 11
d_call: NA
j_call: TRBJ1-2
clone_size: NA
v_call: TRBV28
cdr3_nt: TGTGCCAGCGGACGCAGTTATGGCTACACCTTC
cdr3_aa: CASGRSYGYTF

cdr3_length: 13
d_call: NA
j_call: TRBJ2-3
clone_size: few
v_call: TRBV28
cdr3_nt: TGTGCCAGCACAGGGGCTAGCACAGATACGCAGTATTTT
cdr3_aa: CASTGASTDTQYF

cdr3_length: 14
d_call: TRBD2
j_call: TRBJ2-1
clone_size: NA
v_call: TRBV11-3
cdr3_nt: TGTGCCAGCAGCTCCGGACTAGCGGGAGGTGAGCAGTTCTTC
cdr3_aa: CASSSGLAGGEQFF

cdr3_length: 14
d_call: NA
j_call: TRBJ2-7
clone_size: NA
v_call: TRBV5-6
cdr3_nt: TGTGCCAGCAGCCGTCTAGGACAGCCCTACGAGCAGTACTTC
cdr3_aa: CASSRLGQPYEQYF

cdr3_length: 16
d_call: TRBD2
j_call: TRBJ2-7
clone_size: NA
v_call: TRBV5-6
cdr3_nt: TGTGCCAGCAGCTTGGGGGGACTAGCGGTAGCCTACGAGCAGTACTTC
cdr3_aa: CASSLGGLAVAYEQYF

cdr3_length: 13
d_call: TRBD1
j_call: TRBJ1-2
clone_size: NA
v_call: TRBV30
cdr3_nt: TGTGCCTGGGATCCCAGGGGGAACTATGGCTACACCTTC
cdr3_aa: CAWDPRGNYGYTF

cdr3_length: 16
d_call: TRBD1
j_call: TRBJ1-2
clone_size: NA
v_call: TRBV28
cdr3_nt: TGTGCCAGCAGTTCGGACTTTCACAGGGGTTACTATGGCTACACCTTC
cdr3_aa: CASSSDFHRGYYGYTF

cdr3_length: 15
d_call: NA
j_call: TRBJ1-5
clone_size: NA
v_call: TRBV28
cdr3_nt: TGTGCCAGCGTAAGGACGGTTTATAGCAATCAGCCCCAGCATTTT
cdr3_aa: CASVRTVYSNQPQHF

cdr3_length: 14
d_call: NA
j_call: TRBJ1-1
clone_size: once
v_call: TRBV5-1
cdr3_nt: TGCGCCAGCAGCGGGGGGGTTATGAACACTGAAGCTTTCTTT
cdr3_aa: CASSGGVMNTEAFF

cdr3_length: 15
d_call: NA
j_call: TRBJ1-3
clone_size: NA
v_call: TRBV6-1
cdr3_nt: TGTGCCAGCAGCGGACAGACCAAATCTGGAAACACCATATATTTT
cdr3_aa: CASSGQTKSGNTIYF

cdr3_length: 13
d_call: NA
j_call: TRBJ2-7
clone_size: NA
v_call: TRBV18
cdr3_nt: TGTGCCAGCTCACCTCAGGGGTTGGCCGAGCAGTACTTC
cdr3_aa: CASSPQGLAEQYF

cdr3_length: 15
d_call: TRBD2
j_call: TRBJ2-2
clone_size: NA
v_call: TRBV5-4
cdr3_nt: TGTGCCAGCAGCTCGACTAGCGGAAACACCGGGGAGCTGTTTTTT
cdr3_aa: CASSSTSGNTGELFF

cdr3_length: 13
d_call: NA
j_call: TRBJ1-4
clone_size: NA
v_call: TRBV5-4
cdr3_nt: TGTGCCAGCAGCTTCCAGGGTAATGAAAAACTGTTTTTT
cdr3_aa: CASSFQGNEKLFF

cdr3_length: 14
d_call: NA
j_call: TRBJ1-1
clone_size: NA
v_call: TRBV28
cdr3_nt: TGTGCCGCCCAGAGGGGTGATACGAACACTGAAGCTTTCTTT
cdr3_aa: CAAQRGDTNTEAFF

cdr3_length: 16
d_call: NA
j_call: TRBJ1-5
clone_size: NA
v_call: TRBV5-8
cdr3_nt: TGTGCCAGCAGCTTGAGAGGGGGACGTAGCAATCAGCCCCAGCATTTT
cdr3_aa: CASSLRGGRSNQPQHF

cdr3_length: 16
d_call: TRBD1
j_call: TRBJ2-2
clone_size: once
v_call: TRBV19
cdr3_nt: TGTGCCAGTAAAGACAGGGGGCCCCTGAACACCGGGGAGCTGTTTTTT
cdr3_aa: CASKDRGPLNTGELFF

cdr3_length: 15
d_call: NA
j_call: TRBJ2-7
clone_size: NA
v_call: TRBV5-1
cdr3_nt: TGCGCCAGCAGCCTGACAGCGCAACCGACCTACGAGCAGTACTTC
cdr3_aa: CASSLTAQPTYEQYF

cdr3_length: 15
d_call: NA
j_call: TRBJ1-5
clone_size: many
v_call: TRBV5-6
cdr3_nt: TGTGCCAGCAGCTCAACAGGGAGTCTTAATCAGCCCCAGCATTTT
cdr3_aa: CASSSTGSLNQPQHF

cdr3_length: 14
d_call: NA
j_call: TRBJ2-1
clone_size: NA
v_call: TRBV2
cdr3_nt: TGTGCCAGCAGGCGGGAAAGCTCCTACAATGAGCAGTTCTTC
cdr3_aa: CASRRESSYNEQFF

cdr3_length: 15
d_call: NA
j_call: TRBJ1-1
clone_size: NA
v_call: TRBV27
cdr3_nt: TGTGCCAGCAGTGCGAACAGGGCCATGAACACTGAAGCTTTCTTT
cdr3_aa: CASSANRAMNTEAFF

cdr3_length: 15
d_call: NA
j_call: TRBJ2-3
clone_size: NA
v_call: TRBV2
cdr3_nt: TGTGCCAGCATTGTCGGTCAGCTGGGAGCAGATACGCAGTATTTT
cdr3_aa: CASIVGQLGADTQYF

cdr3_length: 14
d_call: NA
j_call: TRBJ2-1
clone_size: NA
v_call: TRBV2
cdr3_nt: TGTGCCAGGAAAAGGACTGTCTCCTACAATGAGCAGTTCTTC
cdr3_aa: CARKRTVSYNEQFF

cdr3_length: 14
d_call: TRBD2
j_call: TRBJ2-3
clone_size: NA
v_call: TRBV7-3
cdr3_nt: TGTGCCAGCAGCTTAGGACTAGTCGCAGATACGCAGTATTTT
cdr3_aa: CASSLGLVADTQYF

cdr3_length: 13
d_call: NA
j_call: TRBJ1-4
clone_size: NA
v_call: TRBV2
cdr3_nt: TGTGCCAGCAGTTTTCAGGGTAATGAAAAACTGTTTTTT
cdr3_aa: CASSFQGNEKLFF

cdr3_length: 12
d_call: NA
j_call: TRBJ2-1
clone_size: NA
v_call: TRBV4-2
cdr3_nt: TGTGCCAGCAGCCAAAACTGGAATGAGCAGTTCTTC
cdr3_aa: CASSQNWNEQFF

cdr3_length: 13
d_call: TRBD2
j_call: TRBJ2-7
clone_size: NA
v_call: TRBV28
cdr3_nt: TGTGCCAGCCGTGGCGGGAGTCTCAACGAGCAGTACTTC
cdr3_aa: CASRGGSLNEQYF

cdr3_length: 18
d_call: TRBD2
j_call: TRBJ2-1
clone_size: NA
v_call: TRBV10-3
cdr3_nt: TGTGCCATCAGTGAGTCTGCTAGCGGGAGGAGAGCCTACAATGAGCAGTTCTTC
cdr3_aa: CAISESASGRRAYNEQFF

cdr3_length: 13
d_call: NA
j_call: TRBJ1-1
clone_size: many
v_call: TRBV28
cdr3_nt: TGTGCCACTACGGGGGGGTGGAACACTGAAGCTTTCTTT
cdr3_aa: CATTGGWNTEAFF

cdr3_length: 12
d_call: NA
j_call: TRBJ2-7
clone_size: NA
v_call: TRBV18
cdr3_nt: TGTGCCAGCTCACCGGAACTTTACGAGCAGTACTTC
cdr3_aa: CASSPELYEQYF

cdr3_length: 15
d_call: NA
j_call: TRBJ2-3
clone_size: once
v_call: TRBV7-9
cdr3_nt: TGTGCCAGCAGCTTAGTCCGAGGGTCGCTTGATACGCAGTATTTT
cdr3_aa: CASSLVRGSLDTQYF

cdr3_length: 16
d_call: NA
j_call: TRBJ2-2
clone_size: NA
v_call: TRBV27
cdr3_nt: TGTGCCAGCAGTTTATTATCCAGCGGACACACCGGGGAGCTGTTTTTT
cdr3_aa: CASSLLSSGHTGELFF

cdr3_length: 16
d_call: TRBD1
j_call: TRBJ2-6
clone_size: NA
v_call: TRBV29-1
cdr3_nt: TGCAGCGTGACCGGGACAGCAAGCTCTGGGGCCAACGTCCTGACTTTC
cdr3_aa: CSVTGTASSGANVLTF

cdr3_length: 15
d_call: NA
j_call: TRBJ2-3
clone_size: NA
v_call: TRBV30
cdr3_nt: TGTGCCTGGAGTGTAGGGGGTTTGGACACAGATACGCAGTATTTT
cdr3_aa: CAWSVGGLDTDTQYF

cdr3_length: 13
d_call: NA
j_call: TRBJ1-2
clone_size: NA
v_call: TRBV18
cdr3_nt: TGTGCCAGCTCACCAGGAGAATCGGGCGGCTACACCTTC
cdr3_aa: CASSPGESGGYTF

cdr3_length: 14
d_call: TRBD2
j_call: TRBJ2-1
clone_size: NA
v_call: TRBV10-3
cdr3_nt: TGTGCCTGCCGAACTAGCGGGAGCTACGATGAGCAGTTCTTC
cdr3_aa: CACRTSGSYDEQFF

cdr3_length: 15
d_call: NA
j_call: TRBJ2-3
clone_size: NA
v_call: TRBV7-9
cdr3_nt: TGTGCCAGCAGCATTTTCGGAGGCGGCACAGATACGCAGTATTTT
cdr3_aa: CASSIFGGGTDTQYF

cdr3_length: 15
d_call: NA
j_call: TRBJ2-1
clone_size: NA
v_call: TRBV4-1
cdr3_nt: TGCGCCAGCAGCCATCCCCTCCTAGCAGACAATGAGCAGTTCTTC
cdr3_aa: CASSHPLLADNEQFF

cdr3_length: 14
d_call: TRBD1
j_call: TRBJ1-1
clone_size: NA
v_call: TRBV25-1
cdr3_nt: TGTGCCAGCAGGCGGGACAGCAGAAACACTGAAGCTTTCTTT
cdr3_aa: CASRRDSRNTEAFF

cdr3_length: 14
d_call: TRBD1
j_call: TRBJ2-7
clone_size: NA
v_call: TRBV19
cdr3_nt: TGTGCCAGTAGCCCGACAGGGACGTTGAACGAGCAGTACTTC
cdr3_aa: CASSPTGTLNEQYF

cdr3_length: 15
d_call: NA
j_call: TRBJ2-5
clone_size: NA
v_call: TRBV7-3
cdr3_nt: TGTGCCAGCAGCCAGGCGGGGCTAAGGCAAGAGACCCAGTACTTC
cdr3_aa: CASSQAGLRQETQYF

cdr3_length: 16
d_call: NA
j_call: TRBJ2-7
clone_size: NA
v_call: TRBV27
cdr3_nt: TGTGCCAGCAGTTTATCCGGGGGCGGGGGACCCTACGAGCAGTACTTC
cdr3_aa: CASSLSGGGGPYEQYF